A selection of T cell receptor beta chains follows, all from one sample in a study of blood T cell repertoires in COVID-19. Profiling relied on immunoSEQ multiplex PCR, and the TCRdb table lists in-frame clones only, not all of them. The data contain around 250,000 clones, approximately 90% of them seen just once; the ten biggest clones take up 15% to 18%. The material sequenced was PBMCs or T cells enriched from blood (not recorded which). The receptors derive from a man aged 18 to 35 who had recovered from COVID-19. Each CDR3 is given with its conserved first and last residue. Each record gives: V gene, CDR3 protein.

TRBV4-2 CASSQAGHDEKLFF
TRBV6-5 CASRAGTGFQETQYF
TRBV27 CASSWGLDLSSSTDTQYF
TRBV5-1 CASSLEGTSGTTDTQYF
TRBV28 CASSLYESGKLFF
TRBV29-1 CSVGQGGNTIYF
TRBV7-2 CASSPQDTNTGELFF
TRBV11-2 CASRGQAGNTIYF
TRBV27 CASSLNRGSQPQHF
TRBV30 CAGPGQGNSPLHF
TRBV5-1 CASSLEGALSYEQYF
TRBV5-4 CASSLLSYEQFF
TRBV29-1 CSVGGSGFASTDTQYF
TRBV6-5 CASTRAGFGYTF